This is a list of T cell receptor beta chains from one sample in a study of cytomegalovirus exposure and HLA in healthy donors. TCRdb keeps only in-frame clones here, not all; method: immunoSEQ multiplex PCR. The sample has about 130,000 clones, 75% to 90% seen once. The specimen was PBMCs. These receptors were collected from a woman in her 30s in good health and CMV-seropositive. Each CDR3 is given with its conserved first and last residue. Fields, in order: clone size, D gene, V gene, J gene, CDR3 DNA, CDR3 protein. A D gene is named only where the DNA matches it firmly. Clone size is shown for a subset of rows, as once, few, many or a class of expanded clone.

clone_size: -
d_call: -
v_call: TRBV6-5
j_call: TRBJ1-5
cdr3_nt: TGTGCCAGCAGGGGCAGTTGGCAGCCCCAGCATTTT
cdr3_aa: CASRGSWQPQHF

clone_size: -
d_call: -
v_call: TRBV27
j_call: TRBJ2-7
cdr3_nt: TGTGCCAGCAGTTTCACAGGCTCCTACGAGCAGTACTTC
cdr3_aa: CASSFTGSYEQYF

clone_size: -
d_call: TRBD2
v_call: TRBV5-1
j_call: TRBJ2-1
cdr3_nt: TGCGCCAGCAGCTTGGATCAGCGGGGGAGCTCCTACAATGAGCAGTTCTTC
cdr3_aa: CASSLDQRGSSYNEQFF

clone_size: -
d_call: -
v_call: TRBV27
j_call: TRBJ1-5
cdr3_nt: TGTGCCAGCAGTGACAGAAGCAATCAGCCCCAGCATTTT
cdr3_aa: CASSDRSNQPQHF

clone_size: -
d_call: TRBD2
v_call: TRBV27
j_call: TRBJ2-5
cdr3_nt: TGTGCCAGCAGTCCAATTAGCGGGAGGGCGCCGGGGAGGACCCAGTACTTC
cdr3_aa: CASSPISGRAPGRTQYF

clone_size: -
d_call: -
v_call: TRBV7-9
j_call: TRBJ2-3
cdr3_nt: TGTGCCAGCAGATTACACGTCGTCACTCTCACAGATACGCAGTATTTT
cdr3_aa: CASRLHVVTLTDTQYF

clone_size: once
d_call: -
v_call: TRBV5-1
j_call: TRBJ1-4
cdr3_nt: TGCGCCAGCAGCCACGGGACTTCCGGCAGTCCTAATGAAAAACTGTTTTTT
cdr3_aa: CASSHGTSGSPNEKLFF

clone_size: few
d_call: -
v_call: TRBV4-2
j_call: TRBJ2-1
cdr3_nt: TGTGCCAGCAGCCAAGCCCAGGGCTCCTACAATGAGCAGTTCTTC
cdr3_aa: CASSQAQGSYNEQFF

clone_size: -
d_call: TRBD1
v_call: TRBV5-1
j_call: TRBJ1-4
cdr3_nt: TGCGCCAGCAGCTTGGAGGGGGCACAGGAAAAACTGTTTTTT
cdr3_aa: CASSLEGAQEKLFF

clone_size: few
d_call: -
v_call: TRBV27
j_call: TRBJ1-1
cdr3_nt: TGTGCCAGCAGTTCGGGGTTAATTGGCACGAACACTGAAGCTTTCTTT
cdr3_aa: CASSSGLIGTNTEAFF

clone_size: -
d_call: TRBD1
v_call: TRBV5-6
j_call: TRBJ1-5
cdr3_nt: TGTGCCAGCAGCTTAGGACAGGGGGCGAGGCAGCCCCAGCATTTT
cdr3_aa: CASSLGQGARQPQHF

clone_size: few
d_call: -
v_call: TRBV19
j_call: TRBJ2-5
cdr3_nt: TGTGCCAGTAGTAGGAGGCTTCAAGAGACCCAGTACTTC
cdr3_aa: CASSRRLQETQYF

clone_size: -
d_call: TRBD1
v_call: TRBV5-1
j_call: TRBJ1-2
cdr3_nt: TGCGCCAGCAGCTTGCGACAGGGAGGAAACTATGGCTACACCTTC
cdr3_aa: CASSLRQGGNYGYTF

clone_size: -
d_call: -
v_call: TRBV6-1
j_call: TRBJ2-1
cdr3_nt: TGTGCCAGCTGCGAGCCAACCTACAATGAGCAGTTCTTC
cdr3_aa: CASCEPTYNEQFF

clone_size: -
d_call: TRBD2
v_call: TRBV18
j_call: TRBJ2-5
cdr3_nt: TGTGCCAGCTCACCAACCGGGACTACGGTGGAGACCCAGTACTTC
cdr3_aa: CASSPTGTTVETQYF

clone_size: -
d_call: -
v_call: TRBV7-9
j_call: TRBJ1-1
cdr3_nt: TGTGCCAGCAGCCTTGACACTGAAGCTTTCTTT
cdr3_aa: CASSLDTEAFF

clone_size: -
d_call: -
v_call: TRBV10-3
j_call: TRBJ1-1
cdr3_nt: TGTGCCATCAGTGATCGAGGGGGAAAAGCTTTCTTT
cdr3_aa: CAISDRGGKAFF

clone_size: -
d_call: TRBD2
v_call: TRBV7-9
j_call: TRBJ2-7
cdr3_nt: TGTGCCAGCAGCCCTTGGACTAGCGGGGGGACCTACGAGCAGTACTTC
cdr3_aa: CASSPWTSGGTYEQYF

clone_size: -
d_call: TRBD1
v_call: TRBV28
j_call: TRBJ1-5
cdr3_nt: TGTGCCAGCAGTTTAGGCGGGACAGAAAGTCAGCCCCAGCATTTT
cdr3_aa: CASSLGGTESQPQHF

clone_size: -
d_call: -
v_call: TRBV25-1
j_call: TRBJ1-2
cdr3_nt: TGTGCCAGCAGTGAATCCTTCTATGGCTACACCTTC
cdr3_aa: CASSESFYGYTF

clone_size: -
d_call: -
v_call: TRBV30
j_call: TRBJ2-2
cdr3_nt: TGTGCACGCGGTTCCGGGGAGCTGTTTTTT
cdr3_aa: CARGSGELFF

clone_size: -
d_call: TRBD1
v_call: TRBV6-5
j_call: TRBJ1-4
cdr3_nt: TGTGCCAGCAGTTTTGGGACAGGCGCAACTAATGAAAAACTGTTTTTT
cdr3_aa: CASSFGTGATNEKLFF

clone_size: -
d_call: TRBD1
v_call: TRBV7-9
j_call: TRBJ1-6
cdr3_nt: TGTGCCAGCAGCTTGGGGATAGGGGGCAATAATTCACCCCTCCACTTT
cdr3_aa: CASSLGIGGNNSPLHF